This TCR beta chain was found in a study of CXCR3-negative and CXCR3-positive naive CD8 T cells. Study-wide background: Libraries each contributed about 1.5 +/- 0.3 million TRB reads, for roughly 140 million in total. General observations from the study: Hydrophobicity was higher for TRB CDR3s found in CXCR3-positive naive cells than in CXCR3-negative naive cells.

With respect to this clonotype: The antigen remains unidentified.

From germline, CDR1 is SGHTA and CDR2 FQGNSA. The CDR3 totals 16 residues. The TRB cDNA libraries were prepared by 5' RACE with UMI labels. No DNA is given; TCRdb re-called the 5' RACE reads and lists each CDR3 protein once. This sample's table reports 100,000 to 150,000 distinct CDR3 sequences. This clonotype was sampled from a human donor in good health. Some clones in this sample may be carry-over from other donors' samples. The chain links TRBV7-2 to TRBJ2-1; the TCRdb call, TRBD1, lacks DNA for checking. Specimen: naive CXCR3- CD8+ T cells from blood. The subset here: CD45RO-CCR7+CD27+CD95- naive CD8+ T cells lacking CXCR3 (TNR3-). Here the CDR3 reads CASTQTKTGRNNEQFF. Looking up the rest from reference TRBV7-2 and TRBJ2-1 gives the full variable domain: GAGVSQSPSNKVTEKGKDVELRCDPISGHTALYWYRQSLGQGLEFLIYFQGNSAPDKSGLPSDRFSAERTGGSVSTLTIQRTQQEDSAVYLCASTQTKTGRNNEQFFGPGTRLTVL.